This T cell receptor beta chain was retrieved from a study of technical replicates of blood from a handful of donors. Clones were sequenced by immunoSEQ multiplex PCR, and TCRdb holds only the in-frame ones, with some missing. Of under 100,000 clones in the sample, just over 85% were seen once. This CDR3 is 15 amino acids long. Germline CDR1 and CDR2: SGHNT and YYREEE (reference sequence). Trimming shortened V by 4 bases and J by 2 bases, and 14 bases separated the two germline ends. V and J are TRBV5-4 and TRBJ2-3; D is perhaps TRBD2 (6 bases). The sequencing sample was made of PBMCs. The origin of this receptor is a human donor in good health. Some clones in this sample may be carry-over from other donors' samples. The CDR3 bases are TGTGCCAGCAGCGCGGAGGGATTAAACACAGATACGCAGTATTTT. It is translated as CASSAEGLNTDTQYF.